Below are 5 T cell receptor beta chains sequenced from a single sample in a study of CD8+ T cells in alopecia areata. About five patients' CD4+ populations were sorted into CD25+CD127- cells. Isolated RNA was reverse transcribed into cDNA used as the sequencing template. Sequencing was performed with immunoSEQ multiplex PCR; in TCRdb, only in-frame clones are kept and a portion is missing. This sample has tens of thousands of clones, with 60% to 70% found just once. The sequenced sample was CD4+ Tregs sorted from blood. The receptors derive from a human donor with alopecia areata.

The CDR3 nucleotides read TGTGCCAGCAGGTCTGCCGGGACAGGGAGGCACGAGCAGTACTTC. It codes for CASRSAGTGRHEQYF. J is TRBJ2-7 and V is TRBV27; 9 bases map to TRBD1. J was trimmed by 5 bases and V by 6 bases; bases with no gene match: 11. This CDR3 contains 15 residues. Germline V lookup: CDR1 MNHEY, CDR2 SMNVEV (reference sequence).

This clone was seen a single time. V gene TRBV28 combines with J gene TRBJ2-7, with 9 bases that match TRBD2. Germline trimming cut 6 bases from V and 3 bases from J; bases unmatched to any gene: 15. Per germline, CDR1 MDHEN and CDR2 SYDVKM. This CDR3 spans 17 amino acids. The CDR3 here is CASRTRRLAGGHYEQYF. The CDR3 coding sequence is TGTGCCAGCAGGACCAGACGACTCGCGGGGGGGCACTACGAGCAGTACTTC.

This clone has a handful of counts. Mismatch with germline at one junction end may stem from a read error. The chain combines TRBV4-1 with TRBJ2-7; D is unclear. The CDR3 is 13 amino acids. Germline V CDR1 and CDR2: MGHRA, YSYEKL. The CDR3 DNA reads as TGTGCCAGCAGCCAAGTGGTGGGCAGCCTCCCCGGTTTC. It is translated as CASSQVVGSLPGF.

V is TRBV7-2 and J is TRBJ2-7, with D perhaps assigned TRBD1 or TRBD2 (5 bases each). V was pared by 5 bases and J by 2 bases, with 16 bases between. This CDR3 contains 15 residues. Germline CDR1 reads SGHTA; CDR2 reads FQGNSA. CDR3 in DNA: TGTGCCAGCAGCGAATCGGGACGGATTCCCTACGAGCAGTACTTC. It translates to CASSESGRIPYEQYF.

This clone was counted only a few times. The chain has TRBV7-9 and TRBJ2-5; 7 bases map to TRBD1. The germline V gene has CDR1 SEHNR and CDR2 FQNEAQ (reference sequence). Trimming cost V 1 base and J 2 bases; bases outside gene matches: 13. This CDR3 comprises 18 residues. CDR3 coding DNA: TGTGCCAGCAGCTTAGTAGTTATTTCGGGGACAGCTCAAGAGACCCAGTACTTC. Encoded protein: CASSLVVISGTAQETQYF.